The 12 T cell receptor beta chains below all came from one sample that was sequenced in a study of blood T cell repertoires in COVID-19. Only in-frame clones appear in the TCRdb table, and some are missing; sequencing was by immunoSEQ multiplex PCR. The sample has over 150,000 clones, roughly 86% seen once. Sequencing was performed on peripheral blood. These receptors were taken from a man aged 50-60 years with active or convalescent COVID-19.

The CDR3 region is CASSTPEGTEAFF. As DNA, the CDR3 is TGTGCCAGCAGTACCCCGGAGGGAACTGAAGCTTTCTTT. The gene calls are TRBV6-6 and TRBJ1-1, with D unresolved. The ends were cut back, 5 bases at V and 5 bases at J, with 12 bases in the middle. CDR1 is MNHNY, CDR2 SVGAGI, per germline (reference sequence). The CDR3 is made up of 13 amino acids.

The genes are TRBV7-9 and TRBJ2-1, with 11 bases lining up with TRBD2. The V segment lost 9 bases and the J segment 3 bases; nucleotides outside the gene matches: 4. The CDR3 extends over 14 amino acids. Germline V gene sequence: CDR1 SEHNR, CDR2 FQNEAQ (reference sequence). The CDR3 region has the DNA TGTGCCAGTGGGGGACTAGCGGACTACAATGAGCAGTTCTTC. Translated, it gives CASGGLADYNEQFF.

V gene TRBV9 combines with J gene TRBJ1-3; D perhaps matches TRBD1 (6 bases). There are 18 residues in the CDR3. Germline assignment: CDR1 SGDLS and CDR2 YYNGEE. V was cut by 3 bases and J by 0 bases, with 19 bases left in between. The CDR3 nucleotides read TGTGCCAGCAGCGGAGACCTAAACACAGGGCTCTCTGGAAACACCATATATTTT. Amino acids: CASSGDLNTGLSGNTIYF.

J is TRBJ2-5 and V is TRBV19, with 7 positions matching TRBD1. V lost 6 bases, J lost 0 bases, and 7 bases stayed unmatched. CDR1 is LNHDA, CDR2 SQIVND, per germline (reference sequence). The CDR3 length is 15 residues. This CDR3 is CASRDRDLYQETQYF. The CDR3 coding sequence is TGTGCCAGTAGAGACAGGGACCTGTACCAAGAGACCCAGTACTTC.

V and J are TRBV27 and TRBJ1-6; D may be TRBD1 (5 bases). V gave up 3 bases and J gave up 7 bases, with 10 bases separating them. The CDR3 runs 14 residues. Germline V gives CDR1 MNHEY, CDR2 SMNVEV (reference sequence). In nucleotides, the CDR3 is TGTGCCAGCAGTTTCCGGCAGGGCAATTCACCCCTCCACTTT. Translation gives CASSFRQGNSPLHF.

The chain couples TRBV28 to TRBJ1-5, with D maybe TRBD1 (6 bases). The V end lost 6 bases, the J end lost 0 bases, and 12 bases lay between the germline ends. This CDR3 comprises 15 residues. CDR1 and CDR2 from the germline V gene are MDHEN and SYDVKM. As DNA, the CDR3 is TGTGCCAGCAGAGTAGGGGGGGATAGCAATCAGCCCCAGCATTTT. Encoded protein: CASRVGGDSNQPQHF.

This sequence joins TRBV19 and TRBJ2-5; TRBD2 might be the D (6 bases). V shed 5 bases and J shed 9 bases, with 19 bases lying between them. CDR1 is LNHDA and CDR2 is SQIVND in the germline V gene (reference sequence). This CDR3 has 14 residues. DNA of the CDR3: TGTGCCAGTAGTGAGGTGGGGGGTGATACGGCCCAGTACTTC. Translated: CASSEVGGDTAQYF.

The chain is built from TRBV28 and TRBJ2-1; TRBD1 matches 8 bases. Losses at the gene ends were 1 base for V and 10 bases for J; bases not matched to a gene: 12. The CDR3 contains 16 residues. Germline loops: CDR1 MDHEN, CDR2 SYDVKM. Here the CDR3 DNA reads TGTGCCAGCAGTTTATACCCGGACAGGGAGAGCGTGGAGCAGTTCTTC. Translating it yields CASSLYPDRESVEQFF.

This clone was seen only a few times. The chain employs TRBV7-2 and TRBJ2-5, with 8 bases lining up with TRBD1. CDR1 is SGHTA and CDR2 is FQGNSA in the germline V gene. The CDR3 runs to 14 residues. J was trimmed by 5 bases and V by 4 bases; bases with no gene match: 6. DNA of the CDR3: TGTGCCAGCAGCTACCCTGACAGGGGTGAGACCCAGTACTTC. Amino acids: CASSYPDRGETQYF. Variable domain in full (rest from reference TRBV7-2 and TRBJ2-5): GAGVSQSPSNKVTEKGKDVELRCDPISGHTALYWYRQSLGQGLEFLIYFQGNSAPDKSGLPSDRFSAERTGGSVSTLTIQRTQQEDSAVYLCASSYPDRGETQYFGPGTRLLVL.

CDR3 sequence reads: CASSPDRGRVYGYTF. As DNA, the CDR3 is TGTGCCAGCAGCCCGGACAGGGGGCGCGTCTATGGCTACACCTTC. V and J are TRBV7-8 and TRBJ1-2; 11 nucleotides agree with TRBD1. Looked up from germline, CDR1 is SGHVS and CDR2 is FQNEAQ. The CDR3 consists of 15 residues. Losses at the gene ends were 5 bases for V and 4 bases for J; bases not matched to a gene: 6.

This clone has only one observation. The V call is TRBV9, the J call TRBJ1-5, with 7 positions matching TRBD1. The CDR3 length is 16 residues. V shed 0 bases, J shed 0 bases, and the junction held 3 bases outside the gene matches. The germline V gene has CDR1 SGDLS and CDR2 YYNGEE. The CDR3 nucleotides are TGTGCCAGCAGCGTAGACGACAGGGCTAGCAATCAGCCCCAGCATTTT. Translating it yields CASSVDDRASNQPQHF.

The chain is built from TRBV30 and TRBJ1-6; D call uncertain. This CDR3 is built from 15 residues. Per germline, CDR1 GTSNPN and CDR2 SVGIG (reference sequence). Trimming took off 2 bases at V and 2 bases at J, with 10 bases between the two ends. The CDR3 is CAWSSGNPYNSPLHF. CDR3 in DNA: TGTGCCTGGAGTTCCGGGAACCCCTATAATTCACCCCTCCACTTT.